Included here is one T cell receptor (beta chain) sequence, with context. This sample is drawn from a study of blood T cell repertoires in COVID-19. Across the study: COVID-19 samples, acute and convalescent, were from the United States, Italy and Spain. The cDNA or gDNA used as material had been derived from T cells, B-cell-depleted T cells, or PBMCs.

This CDR3 has 15 amino acids. V lost 6 bases and J lost 4; bases outside the gene matches: 11. CDR1 and CDR2 from the germline V gene are LGHDT and YNNKEL (reference sequence). Authors' processing steps: By means of reference gene primer amplification, nucleated cell counts were estimated. Libraries were prepared by immunoSEQ multiplex PCR; TCRdb keeps only in-frame clonotypes and omits some of them. V and J calls plus clone size are reproduced from that table; the DNA served to infer D and trimming. The data hold fewer than 250,000 clones, with nearly 85% observed a single time. The sequencing sample was made of peripheral blood. The V and J genes are TRBV3-1 (or the pseudogene TRBV3-2) and TRBJ2-5, with 7 bases aligning to TRBD2. This TCR was recovered from a human donor in a cohort sampled during active COVID-19. Here the CDR3 reads CASRHLTSVGETQYF. CDR3 DNA: TGTGCCAGCAGACACCTTACTAGCGTGGGAGAGACCCAGTACTTC.